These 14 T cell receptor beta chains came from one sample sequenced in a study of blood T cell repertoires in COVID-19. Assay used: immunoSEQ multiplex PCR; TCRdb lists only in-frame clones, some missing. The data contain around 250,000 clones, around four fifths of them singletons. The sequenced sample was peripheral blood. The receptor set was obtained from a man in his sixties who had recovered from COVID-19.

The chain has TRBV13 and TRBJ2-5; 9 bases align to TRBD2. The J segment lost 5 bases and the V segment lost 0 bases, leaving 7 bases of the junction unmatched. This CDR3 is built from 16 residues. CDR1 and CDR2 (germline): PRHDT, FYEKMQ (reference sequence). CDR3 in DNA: TGTGCCAGCAGCTTAGGGGGGAGCGGGAGGCATGAGACCCAGTACTTC. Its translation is CASSLGGSGRHETQYF.

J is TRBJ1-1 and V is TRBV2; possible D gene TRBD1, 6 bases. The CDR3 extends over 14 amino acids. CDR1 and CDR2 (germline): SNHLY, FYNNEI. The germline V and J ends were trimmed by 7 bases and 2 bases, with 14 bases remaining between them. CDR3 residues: CASNVQGSNTEAFF. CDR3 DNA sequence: TGTGCCAGCAACGTACAGGGCTCAAACACTGAAGCTTTCTTT.

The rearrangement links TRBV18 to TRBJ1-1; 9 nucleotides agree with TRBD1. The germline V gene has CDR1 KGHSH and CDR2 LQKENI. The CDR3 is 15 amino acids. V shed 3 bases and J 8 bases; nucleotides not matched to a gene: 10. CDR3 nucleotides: TGTGCCAGCTCACCGCGGCGGACAGGGGAGCGAGAAGCTTTCTTT. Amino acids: CASSPRRTGEREAFF.

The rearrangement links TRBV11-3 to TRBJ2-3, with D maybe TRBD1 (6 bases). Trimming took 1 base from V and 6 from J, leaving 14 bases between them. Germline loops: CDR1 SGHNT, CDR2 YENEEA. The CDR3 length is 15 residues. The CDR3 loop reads CASSLGAGAGDTQYF. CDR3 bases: TGTGCCAGCAGCTTAGGGGCAGGGGCTGGTGATACGCAGTATTTT.

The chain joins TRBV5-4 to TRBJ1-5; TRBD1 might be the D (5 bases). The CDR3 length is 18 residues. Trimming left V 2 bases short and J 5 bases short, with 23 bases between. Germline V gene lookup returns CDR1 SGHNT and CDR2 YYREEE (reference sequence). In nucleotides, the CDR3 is TGTGCCAGCAGCTTAAAGCTGGGGCCTAATTTGAGAGATCAGCCCCAGCATTTT. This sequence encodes CASSLKLGPNLRDQPQHF.

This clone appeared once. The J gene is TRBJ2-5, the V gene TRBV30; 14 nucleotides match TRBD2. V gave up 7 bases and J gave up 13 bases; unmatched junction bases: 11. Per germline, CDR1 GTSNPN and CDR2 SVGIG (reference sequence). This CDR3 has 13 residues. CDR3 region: CAYRGTSGGRSYF. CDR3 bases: TGTGCCTATCGAGGGACTAGCGGGGGACGTTCGTACTTC. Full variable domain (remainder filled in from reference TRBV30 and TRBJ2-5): SQTIHQWPATLVQPVGSPLSLECTVEGTSNPNLYWYRQAAGRGLQLLFYSVGIGQISSEVPQNLSASRPQDRQFILSSKKLLLSDSGFYLCAYRGTSGGRSYFGPGTRLLVL.

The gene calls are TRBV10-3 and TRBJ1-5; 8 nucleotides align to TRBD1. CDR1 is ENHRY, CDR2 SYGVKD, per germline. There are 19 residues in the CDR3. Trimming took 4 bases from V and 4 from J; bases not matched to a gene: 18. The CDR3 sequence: CAISGGQGVGSVGNQPQHF. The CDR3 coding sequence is TGTGCCATCAGTGGCGGACAGGGCGTAGGGAGCGTCGGTAATCAGCCCCAGCATTTT.

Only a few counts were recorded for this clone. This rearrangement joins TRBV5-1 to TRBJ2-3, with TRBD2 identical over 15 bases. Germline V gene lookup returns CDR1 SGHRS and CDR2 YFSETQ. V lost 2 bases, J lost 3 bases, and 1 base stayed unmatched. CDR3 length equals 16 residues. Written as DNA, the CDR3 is TGCGCCAGCAGCTTTGGACTAGCGGGGGGGACAGATACGCAGTATTTT. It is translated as CASSFGLAGGTDTQYF.

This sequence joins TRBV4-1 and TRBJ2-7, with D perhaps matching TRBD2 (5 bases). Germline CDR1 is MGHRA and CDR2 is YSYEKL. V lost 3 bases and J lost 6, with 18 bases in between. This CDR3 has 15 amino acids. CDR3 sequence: CASSHSAKASPEQYF. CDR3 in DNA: TGCGCCAGCAGCCATAGCGCAAAAGCCTCTCCCGAGCAGTACTTC.

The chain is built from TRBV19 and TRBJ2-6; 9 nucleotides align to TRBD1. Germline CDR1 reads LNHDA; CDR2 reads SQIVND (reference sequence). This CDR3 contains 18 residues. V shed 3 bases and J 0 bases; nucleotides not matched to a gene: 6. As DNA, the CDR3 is TGTGCCAGTAGTATCATCGGGACAGGGAGCTCTGGGGCCAACGTCCTGACTTTC. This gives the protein CASSIIGTGSSGANVLTF.

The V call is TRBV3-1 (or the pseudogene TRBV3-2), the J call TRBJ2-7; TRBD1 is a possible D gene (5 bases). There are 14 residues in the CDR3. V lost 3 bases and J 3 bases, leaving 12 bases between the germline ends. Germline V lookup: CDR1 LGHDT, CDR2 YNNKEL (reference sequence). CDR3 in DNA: TGTGCCAGCAGCCATGGGGCAGCGCACTACGAGCAGTACTTC. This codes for CASSHGAAHYEQYF.

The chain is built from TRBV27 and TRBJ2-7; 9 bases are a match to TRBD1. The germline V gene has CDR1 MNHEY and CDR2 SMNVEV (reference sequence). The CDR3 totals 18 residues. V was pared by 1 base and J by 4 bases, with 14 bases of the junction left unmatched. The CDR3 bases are TGTGCCAGCAGTTTATTTGGGACAGGGTCCTTCATGGAATACGAGCAGTACTTC. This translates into CASSLFGTGSFMEYEQYF.

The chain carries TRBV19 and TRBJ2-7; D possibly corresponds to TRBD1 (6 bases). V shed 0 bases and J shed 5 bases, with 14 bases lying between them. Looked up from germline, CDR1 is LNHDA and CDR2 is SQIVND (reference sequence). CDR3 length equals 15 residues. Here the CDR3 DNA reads TGTGCCAGTAGTATAGATGAGGGGGACAAGGACGAGCAGTACTTC. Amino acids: CASSIDEGDKDEQYF.

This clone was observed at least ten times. The DNA for the CDR3 is TGTGCCAGCAGCGCAGACTTCTACAATGAGCAGTTCTTC. This translates into CASSADFYNEQFF. The genes are TRBV5-6 and TRBJ2-1; D is unclear. This CDR3 has 13 amino acids. Germline values: CDR1 SGHDT, CDR2 YYEEEE. Trimming left V 4 bases short and J 3 bases short, with 8 bases between.